The entry that follows covers one TCR beta chain sequence. The antigen remains undetermined. By 5'RACE template switching, TCR cDNA was produced, with a universal primer site and UMIs added in the process. Each CDR3 protein is one row after TCRdb ran MiXCR on the 5' RACE reads. The data show about 320,000 distinct CDR3 sequences, with approximately 4% seen just once and roughly a fifth held by the top ten. Per the germline V gene, CDR1 is MNHEY and CDR2 is SVGEGT. V was shortened by 0 bases and J by 3 bases, with 15 bases between the two germline ends. There are 17 residues in the CDR3. This specimen belongs to a study of T cells after yellow fever vaccination. Study at large: SMART-Seq v4 Ultra Low Input served to prepare low-cell-number fractions. Findings and caveats of the study: Some clonotypes, a small share, were shared between CD4 and CD8 compartments. Booster samples showed a return of most primary-vaccination clones (approximately 96% CD4, around 88% CD8).

The material sequenced was PBMCs, taken 15 days after the yellow fever booster vaccination. The receptor's source is a man between 18 and 35 years old who received the YFV17D yellow fever vaccine. This chain joins TRBV6-2 or TRBV6-3 and TRBJ2-1; D is ambiguous. The CDR3 region is CASSYSIVLGGYNEQFF. DNA for the CDR3: TGTGCCAGCAGTTACTCGATCGTGTTAGGCGGCTACAATGAGCAGTTCTTC.